The sequence of this T cell receptor beta chain was determined in a study of blood T cell repertoires in COVID-19. The overall study: PBMCs, B-cell-depleted T cells, or T cells were the source of the cDNA or gDNA that made up the material.

TCRdb's copy holds only in-frame clones and misses some; the assay was immunoSEQ multiplex PCR. The sample holds over 350,000 clones, approximately 87% seen once. This clone was counted only a few times. All enrollees were about 18 to 89 years old and from 20 to 30 US areas. Participant-given clinical history determined each cohort assignment. This TCR came from a woman in her 50s who had recovered from COVID-19. Material for sequencing was PBMCs or T cells enriched from blood (not recorded which).

The CDR3 is CATRGQLGEKLFF. CDR3 DNA sequence: TGTGCCACCCGAGGGCAATTGGGGGAAAAACTGTTTTTT. This sequence joins TRBV2 and TRBJ1-4, with no clear D. Germline CDR1 SNHLY, CDR2 FYNNEI. This CDR3 has 13 amino acids. The germline V and J ends were trimmed by 10 bases and 8 bases, with 17 bases remaining between them.